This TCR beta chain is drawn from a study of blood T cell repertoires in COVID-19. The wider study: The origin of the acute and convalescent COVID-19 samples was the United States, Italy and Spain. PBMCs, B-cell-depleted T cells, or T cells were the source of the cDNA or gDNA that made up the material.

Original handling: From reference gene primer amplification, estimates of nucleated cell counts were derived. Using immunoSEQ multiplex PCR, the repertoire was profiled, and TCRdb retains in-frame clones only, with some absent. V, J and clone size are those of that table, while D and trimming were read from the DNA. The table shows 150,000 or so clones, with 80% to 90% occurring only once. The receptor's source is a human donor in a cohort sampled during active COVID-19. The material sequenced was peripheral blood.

The DNA for the CDR3 is TGTGCCAGCAGCTTAGCTGGGACAGGGACTCCCCCCTGGGAGACCCAGTACTTC. Its protein product is CASSLAGTGTPPWETQYF. The chain couples TRBV11-2 to TRBJ2-5; TRBD1 agrees at 9 bases. Germline V CDR1 and CDR2: SGHAT, FQNNGV. With V trimmed by 1 base and J by 5 bases, 14 bases remained unmatched. This CDR3 spans 18 amino acids.